The 29 T cell receptor beta chains below were found in one sample sequenced in a study of shared clonotypes between healthy human individuals (dated by TCRdb to about 2020). Libraries were prepared through the immunoSEQ multiplex PCR assay. TCRdb holds this immuneACCESS table with in-frame rearrangements only. Some clones are missing; in checked studies, unresolved V genes explain under half, and the rest has no known cause. This sample holds 2 million to 2.5 million clones; 95% were observed only once. Of the sample, roughly 0.13% is held by the ten largest clones. The sequencing input was naive CD4+ T cells sorted from blood. The cell subset or site tag for this specimen amounts to: CD45RA+ positively selected. These TCRs come from a man between 18 and 35 years old in good health.

The chain is built from TRBV5-1 and TRBJ2-5; 9 nucleotides align to TRBD1. V was pared by 4 bases and J by 4 bases, with 2 bases of the junction left unmatched. This CDR3 is 13 amino acids long. CDR1 and CDR2 from the germline V gene are SGHRS and YFSETQ. The CDR3 bases are TGCGCCAGCAGCCGGACAGGGGTAGAGACCCAGTACTTC. Protein product: CASSRTGVETQYF.

The chain is built from TRBV2 and TRBJ1-1; no reliable D call. Looked up from germline, CDR1 is SNHLY and CDR2 is FYNNEI. This CDR3 region has 12 residues. Deletions cut 7 bases from V and 6 bases from J, with 12 bases between. DNA of the CDR3: TGTGCCAGCACTGTTTCGCTATCTGAAGCTTTCTTT. It specifies CASTVSLSEAFF.

The chain has TRBV19 and TRBJ2-7; possibly TRBD1 for D (6 bases). The CDR3 loop spans 15 amino acids. Germline assignment: CDR1 LNHDA and CDR2 SQIVND (reference sequence). Trimming cost V 7 bases and J 0 bases, with 16 bases left between them. The CDR3 DNA reads as TGTGCCAGTACCCTAGGGGGTGCGGGCTCCTACGAGCAGTACTTC. Translating gives CASTLGGAGSYEQYF.

This clone was observed a single time. A much larger clone lies one base from this, so it may be a read error. This sequence joins TRBV4-2 and TRBJ2-3; D is unresolved. V lost 5 bases to trimming and J lost 2 bases, with 2 bases between them. Germline V lookup: CDR1 LGHNA, CDR2 YNFKEQ. There are 11 residues in the CDR3. The CDR3 sequence is CASSTTDTQYF. The CDR3 nucleotides are TGTGCCAGCAGCACCACAGATACGCAGTATTTT.

This clone occurred once. The CDR3 nucleotides read TGTGCCAGCAGACCCCCCGGGGGGGTGAACACTGAAGCTTTCTTT. This codes for CASRPPGGVNTEAFF. This chain joins TRBV7-9 and TRBJ1-1; D might be TRBD1 (5 bases). CDR1 SEHNR and CDR2 FQNEAQ come from the germline V gene (reference sequence). The CDR3 loop spans 15 amino acids. Deletions cut 6 bases from V and 0 bases from J, with 14 bases between.

The chain is built from TRBV5-3 and TRBJ1-6; 10 positions agree with TRBD1. TRBV5-3 counts as an open reading frame of uncertain function. The trim removed 10 bases at V and 7 bases at J, leaving 11 bases unmatched. This CDR3 has 15 residues. The CDR3, as DNA: TGTGCCCATGCCCGGGGACAGGGGATAAATTCACCCCTCCACTTT. It yields the protein CAHARGQGINSPLHF.

This clone is a singleton in its sample. The chain employs TRBV5-4 and TRBJ2-5; 9 bases match TRBD2. Per the germline V gene, CDR1 is SGHNT and CDR2 is YYREEE (reference sequence). The CDR3 extends over 16 amino acids. The J segment lost 5 bases and the V segment lost 3 bases, leaving 11 bases of the junction unmatched. The CDR3 DNA reads as TGTGCCAGCAGCTGGGGAGGTAGCGGGAGTGGCGAGACCCAGTACTTC. It specifies CASSWGGSGSGETQYF.

The chain combines TRBV23-1 with TRBJ2-7; 9 nucleotides line up with TRBD1. TRBV23-1 is annotated as an ORF whose role is uncertain. With V trimmed by 2 bases and J by 6 bases, 11 bases remained unmatched. CDR3 length: 16 amino acids. This CDR3 reads CASSQTGTGIPSEQYF. The CDR3, as DNA: TGCGCCAGCAGTCAAACCGGGACAGGGATTCCCTCCGAGCAGTACTTC.

The chain links TRBV27 to TRBJ2-7; 8 bases are shared with TRBD1. Germline CDR1 MNHEY, CDR2 SMNVEV (reference sequence). J was trimmed by 3 bases and V by 7 bases; bases with no gene match: 5. This CDR3 contains 13 residues. DNA of the CDR3: TGTGCCAGCACCGAAACAGGGGGCTACGAGCAGTACTTC. Amino acids: CASTETGGYEQYF.

The chain joins TRBV2 to TRBJ1-5; D gene ambiguous. CDR3 length equals 13 residues. CDR1 is SNHLY, CDR2 FYNNEI, per germline. Trimming stripped 4 bases from V and 0 bases from J, with 4 bases between. CDR3: CASSVFSNQPQHF. The CDR3 DNA sequence: TGTGCCAGCAGTGTCTTTAGCAATCAGCCCCAGCATTTT.

This rearrangement joins TRBV19 to TRBJ1-2; a possible D gene is TRBD1 (6 bases). CDR1 and CDR2 (germline): LNHDA, SQIVND (reference sequence). Trimming left V 5 bases short and J 4 bases short, with 8 bases between. This CDR3 has 12 amino acids. The DNA of the CDR3 is TGTGCCAGTAGTCGGACAGTCTATGGCTACACCTTC. Translating gives CASSRTVYGYTF.

The chain uses TRBV9 and TRBJ2-4; tentatively, D is TRBD2 (5 bases). The germline gives CDR1 SGDLS, CDR2 YYNGEE. V was cut by 4 bases and J by 11 bases, with 22 bases left in between. This CDR3 spans 15 amino acids. The CDR3 sequence is CASSSGEGDLAFQYF. CDR3 DNA: TGTGCCAGCAGCTCTGGTGAGGGAGACCTTGCCTTTCAGTACTTC.

This chain links TRBV9 with TRBJ1-3; D gene uncertain. Trimming removed 4 bases at V and 4 bases at J, with 15 bases between. The length of the CDR3 is 15 residues. The germline V gene has CDR1 SGDLS and CDR2 YYNGEE. In nucleotides, the CDR3 is TGTGCCAGCAGCACGGGCCCCAGTACAGGAAACACCATATATTTT. Encoded protein: CASSTGPSTGNTIYF.

This chain links TRBV7-2 with TRBJ2-3; D perhaps matches TRBD1 (5 bases). There are 16 residues in the CDR3. CDR1 and CDR2 (germline): SGHTA, FQGNSA. V lost 4 bases and J 0 bases, leaving 14 bases between the germline ends. The CDR3: CASSYRQPTSTDTQYF. For the CDR3, the DNA is TGTGCCAGCAGCTACAGACAGCCTACTAGCACAGATACGCAGTATTTT.

The CDR3 reads CASSLSGVGRGTDTQYF. The CDR3 coding sequence is TGCGCCAGCAGCCTGTCGGGGGTCGGCAGGGGAACAGATACGCAGTATTTT. The V call is TRBV5-1, the J call TRBJ2-3, with D perhaps TRBD1 or TRBD2 (6 bases each). The CDR3 runs to 17 residues. V lost 4 bases to trimming and J lost 3 bases, with 21 bases between them. CDR1 is SGHRS, CDR2 YFSETQ, per germline.

The chain uses TRBV14 and TRBJ2-2; 10 bases are a match to TRBD2. The junction had 8 bases not matched to a gene; V was cut back by 1 base and J by 0 bases. The CDR3 loop spans 19 amino acids. Per the germline V gene, CDR1 is SGHDN and CDR2 is FVKESK. As DNA, the CDR3 is TGTGCCAGCAGCCAAGGGTTCCCTAGCGGGAGCTCGAACACCGGGGAGCTGTTTTTT. Amino acid sequence: CASSQGFPSGSSNTGELFF. Complete variable domain (other parts from reference TRBV14 and TRBJ2-2): EAGVTQFPSHSVIEKGQTVTLRCDPISGHDNLYWYRRVMGKEIKFLLHFVKESKQDESGMPNNRFLAERTGGTYSTLKVQPAELEDSGVYFCASSQGFPSGSSNTGELFFGEGSRLTVL.

The rearrangement uses TRBV7-2 and TRBJ2-3; 9 bases align to TRBD2. The germline gives CDR1 SGHTA, CDR2 FQGNSA. Unmatched junction bases numbered 5, after V lost 1 base and J lost 3 bases. The CDR3 has 16 residues. The CDR3, as DNA: TGTGCCAGCAGCTTAGTATCTAGCGGGGTTACAGATACGCAGTATTTT. Its protein product is CASSLVSSGVTDTQYF. The full variable domain, with the rest looked up from reference TRBV7-2 and TRBJ2-3, is GAGVSQSPSNKVTEKGKDVELRCDPISGHTALYWYRQSLGQGLEFLIYFQGNSAPDKSGLPSDRFSAERTGGSVSTLTIQRTQQEDSAVYLCASSLVSSGVTDTQYFGPGTRLTVL.

This chain joins TRBV10-1 and TRBJ1-1; D not certain. CDR3 size: 12 residues. Germline V lookup: CDR1 WNHNN, CDR2 SYGVQD (reference sequence). Between the trimmed V and J ends, which lost 0 bases and 12 bases, there was a span of 11 bases. The CDR3, as DNA: TGCGCCAGCAGTGAGTCTGGAAAGATACCTTTCTTT. This sequence encodes CASSESGKIPFF.

J is TRBJ1-6 and V is TRBV15, with a tentative D call TRBD1 (5 bases). Germline assignment: CDR1 LNHNV and CDR2 YYDKDF (reference sequence). Trimming stripped 3 bases from V and 5 bases from J, with 11 bases between. This CDR3 has 15 residues. For the CDR3, the DNA is TGTGCCACCAGCAGTGACAGCTTTGATAATTCACCCCTCCACTTT. It codes for CATSSDSFDNSPLHF. Full variable domain (rest looked up from reference TRBV15 and TRBJ1-6): DAMVIQNPRYQVTQFGKPVTLSCSQTLNHNVMYWYQQKSSQAPKLLFHYYDKDFNNEADTPDNFQSRRPNTSFCFLDIRSPGLGDTAMYLCATSSDSFDNSPLHFGNGTRLTVT.

This chain joins TRBV2 and TRBJ2-1; D possibly matches TRBD1 or TRBD2 (5 bases each). The V gene lost 4 bases and the J gene lost 8 bases, with 21 bases spanning the gap. Germline CDR1 and CDR2: SNHLY and FYNNEI. The CDR3 loop spans 16 amino acids. CDR3 nucleotides: TGTGCCAGCAGTGGTCAGGGCCCATACGTGGGGGATGAGCAGTTCTTC. This encodes CASSGQGPYVGDEQFF.

Points on this clone: The sample carries other DNA sequences with the same CDR3. This chain joins TRBV6-5 and TRBJ1-1, with D unresolved. Trimming shortened V by 6 bases and J by 1 base, and 9 bases separated the two germline ends. From germline, CDR1 is MNHEY and CDR2 SVGAGI. The CDR3 extends over 13 amino acids. The CDR3 is CASSRGANTEAFF. For the CDR3, the DNA is TGTGCCAGCAGCCGCGGTGCGAACACTGAAGCTTTCTTT.

The CDR3 coding sequence is TGTGCCAGCAGTCTAACGACAGTTCCCTACGAGCAGTACTTC. This codes for CASSLTTVPYEQYF. The V call is TRBV28, the J call TRBJ2-7, with D perhaps TRBD1 (5 bases). The CDR3 has 14 residues. CDR1 and CDR2 (germline): MDHEN, SYDVKM. With 5 bases removed from V and 2 bases from J, the gap between germline ends came to 13 bases.

The chain employs TRBV28 and TRBJ1-2, with D hard to call. The CDR3 length is 13 residues. The V gene's germline CDR1 is MDHEN and CDR2 SYDVKM. V lost 5 bases and J lost 3, with 10 bases in between. The CDR3 DNA reads TGTGCCAGCAGTCCACGGATACACTATGGCTACACCTTC. Translation gives CASSPRIHYGYTF.

Turning to this clone: One end of the junction does not line up with germline, which may come from a read error. The rearrangement uses TRBV7-7 and TRBJ2-5, with D unresolved. CDR3 length equals 14 residues. The germline gives CDR1 SSHAT, CDR2 FNYEAQ (reference sequence). In DNA form, the CDR3 reads TGTGCTAGCAGCGTTGGTCAGACTGGGGAGACCCAGTACTTC. Translation: CASSVGQTGETQYF. Using reference TRBV7-7 and TRBJ2-5 for the parts outside the CDR3, the full variable domain is GAGVSQSPRYKVTKRGQDVTLRCDPISSHATLYWYQQALGQGPEFLTYFNYEAQPDKSGLPSDRFSAERPEGSISTLTIQRTEQRDSAMYRCASSVGQTGETQYFGPGTRLLVL.

V is TRBV5-8 and J is TRBJ2-5; 12 bases fit TRBD2. The V segment lost 5 bases and the J segment 3 bases; nucleotides outside the gene matches: 8. CDR3 size: 16 residues. The V gene's germline CDR1 is SGHTS and CDR2 YDEGEE. The CDR3 loop reads CASSFGSSGREETQYF. For the CDR3, the DNA is TGTGCCAGCAGTTTTGGGTCTAGCGGGAGGGAAGAGACCCAGTACTTC.

CDR3 nucleotides: TGCGCCAGCAGCTTGGGACAGGGGCCCGCCGGGGAGCTGTTTTTT. Protein: CASSLGQGPAGELFF. The rearrangement links TRBV5-1 to TRBJ2-2; 8 bases are shared with TRBD1. Germline CDR1 and CDR2: SGHRS and YFSETQ. The CDR3 covers 15 residues. J gave up 6 bases and V 0 bases, and 4 bases lay outside the gene matches. The whole variable domain, filled in from reference TRBV5-1 and TRBJ2-2, reads KAGVTQTPRYLIKTRGQQVTLSCSPISGHRSVSWYQQTPGQGLQFLFEYFSETQRNKGNFPGRFSGRQFSNSRSEMNVSTLELGDSALYLCASSLGQGPAGELFFGEGSRLTVL.

The V and J genes are TRBV7-2 and TRBJ2-1, with 7 positions matching TRBD2. The germline CDR1 and CDR2 sequences are SGHTA and FQGNSA. This CDR3 has 15 amino acids. After removal of 5 bases from V and 13 bases from J, the junction contained 17 bases not matched to a gene. In DNA, the CDR3 is TGTGCCAGCAGCCCCGGCGCTACTAGCGTCAATCTCCAGTTCTTC. The encoded protein is CASSPGATSVNLQFF.

V is TRBV15 and J is TRBJ2-7, with D perhaps TRBD1 (6 bases). CDR1 LNHNV and CDR2 YYDKDF come from the germline V gene (reference sequence). The CDR3 sequence is 13 residues long. V shed 9 bases and J shed 2 bases, with 14 bases lying between them. This CDR3 is CATGAFFAYEQYF. The CDR3 coding sequence is TGTGCCACGGGGGCTTTTTTTGCCTACGAGCAGTACTTC.

The chain couples TRBV18 to TRBJ2-3; 13 nucleotides agree with TRBD2. The V gene's germline CDR1 is KGHSH and CDR2 LQKENI. The CDR3 extends over 16 amino acids. J gave up 4 bases and V 4 bases, and 5 bases lay outside the gene matches. The DNA for the CDR3 is TGTGCCAGCTCACGGACTAGCGGGAGTGGTGCAGATACGCAGTATTTT. It yields the protein CASSRTSGSGADTQYF. Filled out from reference TRBV18 and TRBJ2-3, the complete variable domain reads NAGVMQNPRHLVRRRGQEARLRCSPMKGHSHVYWYRQLPEEGLKFMVYLQKENIIDESGMPKERFSAEFPKEGPSILRIQQVVRGDSAAYFCASSRTSGSGADTQYFGPGTRLTVL.